The present entry profiles one T cell receptor beta chain with its context. The clone's antigen remains unknown. No qualities accompany the bases; no much larger clone lies one base away. This record belongs to a study of blood T cell repertoires in COVID-19 (dated by TCRdb to the early 2020s). Some background on the complete study: Samples covering the acute and convalescent phases of COVID-19 were provided by collaborators in the United States, Italy and Spain. Samples came from the ongoing ImmuneRACE study (first 160 participants) plus 1,254 subjects from 6 global collaborators. The repertoires were released in a freely available public database meant as a resource for research on the immune response to SARS-CoV-2. Deeply sampled blood TCRbeta repertoires from subjects exposed to, actively infected with, or recovered from COVID-19 were included in the dataset. Nearly every sample came with metadata listing a de-identified subject ID, COVID-19 status, age in years and sex. Where HLA class I and class II types were available, the types were taken from metadata supplied by the sample provider, not from assay-based typing. The prospective study material was composed of cDNA or gDNA derived from T cells, B-cell-depleted T cells, or PBMCs. Beyond this particular receptor, the publication reports: How much clinical and demographic metadata was included differed by source and by participant, and the metadata was provided uncurated.

From a lookup of the germline V gene, CDR1 and CDR2 are SGHTA and FQGTGA. The junction shows trimming of 4 bases on V and 9 bases on J, plus 13 bases between the germline ends. The CDR3, cysteine through phenylalanine, is 13 amino acids long. This entry keeps only the CDR3 DNA: 39 bases, framed from base 1. The immunoSEQ Assay, a bias-controlled multiplex PCR, was used to amplify TCRbeta CDR3 regions from genomic DNA. Per the source publication's procedure: Within the assay, amplification of reference gene primers was used to estimate how many nucleated cells each sample contained. To quantify the absolute abundance of each unique TCRbeta CDR3 rearrangement, sequence reads were collapsed and filtered. For each sample, productive Simpson clonality was calculated as the square root of Simpson's diversity index over productive rearrangements. TCRdb's version of the immuneACCESS table is confined to in-frame rearrangements and falls short of the full clone set. An unresolved V gene accounts for under half of the shortfall where checked; the remainder is of unknown origin. The V and J calls and the clone size are those of that table, but D and trimming were determined from the DNA. This sample has 90,000 to 130,000 clones in its table, and over 80% of those were observed once. 0.83% of the sample belongs to the ten largest clones.

Collaborating institutions collected whole blood in K2EDTA tubes following their own protocols. For TCRbeta analysis, collaborators shipped samples in one of three forms: frozen whole blood, isolated PBMCs, or DNA extracted from either of those sample types. Sequenced: peripheral blood. The TCR originated in a woman in her 70s with acute or convalescent COVID-19. The rearrangement joined TRBV7-3 to TRBJ1-3; TRBD1 could be the D gene, as 6 bases match. DNA sequence: TGTGCCAGCAGCTCCAAAAGAGGGGGCACCATATATTTT. Its translation is CASSSKRGGTIYF.